Listed below are T cell receptor beta chains from one sample, sequenced in a study of OX40 agonist ivuxolimab in advanced cancers. Method: immunoSEQ multiplex PCR; TCRdb's copy keeps in-frame clones and lacks some. Among about 58,000 clones listed, roughly nine tenths were seen once. Sequencing was performed on CD4+ or CD8+ T cells sorted from blood, taken in a trial of the OX40 agonist ivuxolimab. The receptor source for this set is an adult with an advanced solid tumor such as melanoma, head and neck, liver or kidney cancer. Each CDR3 is given with its conserved first and last residue. A D gene is named only where the DNA matches it firmly. The size of a clone is reported for some rows only, either as once, few or many, or as a class for expanded clones.

TRBV27,.,.,TRBJ2-2,13,TGTGCCAGCAGTTTAATGACGTTCGGGGAGCTGTTTTTT,CASSLMTFGELFF
TRBV28,TRBD1,medium-sized,TRBJ1-2,16,TGTGCCAGCACTCATATCCTAGGGGGCGTTGACTATGGCTACACCTTC,CASTHILGGVDYGYTF
TRBV7-9,TRBD2,.,TRBJ2-1,18,TGTGCCAGCAGCCCCAGACTAGCGGCCCTGAGCTCCTACAATGAGCAGTTCTTC,CASSPRLAALSSYNEQFF
TRBV28,.,.,TRBJ1-5,13,TGTGCCAGCAGTTTTTTAGGGGAGCAGCCCCAGCATTTT,CASSFLGEQPQHF
TRBV19,TRBD1,.,TRBJ2-7,16,TGTGCCAGTAGAACACGACATTACGCAGGGGGCTACGAGCAGTACTTC,CASRTRHYAGGYEQYF
TRBV9,.,.,TRBJ1-2,14,TGTGCCAGCAGCCCAGCAGGAGGGGCCTATGGCTACACCTTC,CASSPAGGAYGYTF
TRBV6-1,TRBD1,.,TRBJ1-1,15,TGTGCCAGCAGTGCCTACAGGGGAAGGAACACTGAAGCTTTCTTT,CASSAYRGRNTEAFF
TRBV7-8,TRBD2,.,TRBJ2-1,14,TGTGCCGTTAGCGGGAGTAGCTCCTACAATGAGCAGTTCTTC,CAVSGSSSYNEQFF
TRBV4-2,.,.,TRBJ1-5,13,TGTGCCAGCAGCCAAGGGTACGGGGGGCCCCAGCATTTT,CASSQGYGGPQHF
TRBV28,.,few,TRBJ1-1,12,TGTGCCAGCAGCTCATGGAATACTGAAGCTTTCTTT,CASSSWNTEAFF
TRBV6-1,.,.,TRBJ1-4,16,TGTGCCAGCAGTGAAGCGCAGGCCCTGGTGAATGAAAAACTGTTTTTT,CASSEAQALVNEKLFF
TRBV18,.,.,TRBJ2-3,16,TGTGCCAGCTCACCCCGCCCCTCAAAGTACCCAGATACGCAGTATTTT,CASSPRPSKYPDTQYF
TRBV5-5,TRBD2,.,TRBJ2-3,16,TGTGCCAGCAGCTTGGGACTAGCGGGAGTTGCAGATACGCAGTATTTT,CASSLGLAGVADTQYF
TRBV11-2,.,.,TRBJ2-7,13,TGTGCCAGCAGCCTCGGACAGCTCTACGAGCAGTACTTC,CASSLGQLYEQYF
TRBV5-1,TRBD2,many,TRBJ2-1,17,TGCGCCAGCAGCTTGGAGAGCGGGAGGTTTTCCTACAATGAGCAGTTCTTC,CASSLESGRFSYNEQFF
TRBV4-3,.,.,TRBJ2-1,16,TGCGCCAGCAGCCAAGTGGGAGGGGGAGCCGGCAATGAGCAGTTCTTC,CASSQVGGGAGNEQFF
TRBV14,TRBD1,.,TRBJ1-2,15,TGTGCCAGCAGCCAAGACTGGACAGGGGCCAGTGGCTACACCTTC,CASSQDWTGASGYTF
TRBV6-5,TRBD2,.,TRBJ2-7,16,TGTGCCAGCAGTTACTCCGGACTAGCGGGAGCCTACGAGCAGTACTTC,CASSYSGLAGAYEQYF
TRBV5-4,.,.,TRBJ1-2,15,TGTGCCAGCAGCCCGGGACAAGGGTCCCTCTATGGCTACACCTTC,CASSPGQGSLYGYTF
TRBV6-1,.,.,TRBJ2-3,10,TGTGCCAGCAAGAAAGATACGCAGTATTTT,CASKKDTQYF
TRBV7-6,TRBD2,.,TRBJ2-3,15,TGTGCCAGCAGCCTTACTAGCGGGATTAGGGATACGCAGTATTTT,CASSLTSGIRDTQYF
TRBV4-2,.,.,TRBJ2-1,13,TGTGCCAGCAGCCAGAGGGCGGGGGCAGAGCAGTTCTTC,CASSQRAGAEQFF